These T cell receptor beta chains were read from a single sample in a study of OX40 agonist ivuxolimab in advanced cancers. The method was immunoSEQ multiplex PCR; TCRdb's version includes in-frame clones alone and lacks a portion of them. In the table there are about 73,000 clones, 70% to 90% of which are singletons. The sample was CD4+ or CD8+ T cells sorted from blood, taken in a trial of the OX40 agonist ivuxolimab. Source of these receptors: an adult with an advanced solid tumor such as melanoma, head and neck, liver or kidney cancer. CDR3s include the opening cysteine and the closing phenylalanine or tryptophan. A D gene is named only where the DNA matches it firmly. Size values are once, few and many counts, or a class for expanded clones, and some rows have none.

size: NA; J: TRBJ1-2; D: TRBD1; V: TRBV4-1; CDR3: CASSQGALQGRGYTF; DNA: TGCGCCAGCAGCCAAGGGGCCCTACAGGGGCGAGGCTACACCTTC
size: NA; J: TRBJ2-5; D: NA; V: TRBV18; CDR3: CASSPQGEETQYF; DNA: TGTGCCAGCTCACCACAAGGGGAAGAGACCCAGTACTTC
size: NA; J: TRBJ2-1; D: NA; V: TRBV27; CDR3: CASSFKGIDEQFF; DNA: TGTGCCAGCAGTTTTAAGGGCATCGATGAGCAGTTCTTC
size: NA; J: TRBJ1-2; D: TRBD1; V: TRBV9; CDR3: CASSAGTGAQGYTF; DNA: TGTGCCAGCAGCGCCGGGACAGGGGCTCAGGGCTACACCTTC
size: NA; J: TRBJ2-3; D: NA; V: TRBV13; CDR3: CASSPRGDTQYF; DNA: TGTGCCAGCAGCCCTAGAGGAGATACGCAGTATTTT
size: NA; J: TRBJ1-3; D: NA; V: TRBV4-2; CDR3: CASSQDYREFSGNTIYF; DNA: TGTGCCAGCAGCCAGGACTACAGGGAATTCTCTGGAAACACCATATATTTT
size: once; J: TRBJ2-3; D: NA; V: TRBV4-1; CDR3: CASSQDFRVLSTDTQYF; DNA: TGCGCCAGCAGCCAAGATTTTCGGGTACTATCCACAGATACGCAGTATTTT
size: NA; J: TRBJ2-5; D: NA; V: TRBV19; CDR3: CASSAREGAKETQYF; DNA: TGTGCCAGTAGTGCCCGGGAGGGGGCGAAAGAGACCCAGTACTTC
size: NA; J: TRBJ2-7; D: TRBD2; V: TRBV27; CDR3: CASSYSGGSYEQYF; DNA: TGTGCCAGCAGCTATAGCGGGGGCTCCTACGAGCAGTACTTC
size: NA; J: TRBJ2-7; D: TRBD2; V: TRBV27; CDR3: CASSGGGRPYEQYF; DNA: TGTGCCAGCAGTGGCGGGGGTAGACCATACGAGCAGTACTTC
size: NA; J: TRBJ2-1; D: NA; V: TRBV7-3; CDR3: CASSPGSGGFPNEQFF; DNA: TGTGCCAGCAGCCCAGGCAGTGGGGGCTTCCCCAATGAGCAGTTCTTC